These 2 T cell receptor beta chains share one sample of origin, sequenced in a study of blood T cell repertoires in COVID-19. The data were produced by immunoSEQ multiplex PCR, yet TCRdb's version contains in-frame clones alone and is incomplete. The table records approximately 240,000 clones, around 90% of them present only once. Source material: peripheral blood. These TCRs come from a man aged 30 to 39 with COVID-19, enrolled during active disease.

The CDR3 bases are TGTGCCAGCAGCCAAGTTGGCCTAGCCCAAAATGAGCAGTTCTTC. Its translation: CASSQVGLAQNEQFF. The V and J genes are TRBV14 and TRBJ2-1; possible D gene TRBD2, 5 bases. V lost 1 base and J 7 bases, leaving 14 bases between the germline ends. In germline, CDR1 is SGHDN, CDR2 FVKESK. There are 15 residues in the CDR3.

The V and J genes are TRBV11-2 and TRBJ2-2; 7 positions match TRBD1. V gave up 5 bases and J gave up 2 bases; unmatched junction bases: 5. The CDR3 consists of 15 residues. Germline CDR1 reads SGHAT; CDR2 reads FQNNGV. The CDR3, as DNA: TGTGCCAGCAGCCCCGACAGGGCAAACACCGGGGAGCTGTTTTTT. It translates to CASSPDRANTGELFF.